One sample yielded the 10 T cell receptor beta chains listed below, sequenced in a study of shared clonotypes between healthy human individuals. The data were produced by immunoSEQ multiplex PCR, yet TCRdb's version contains in-frame clones alone and is incomplete. The data show about 1 million clones, about 75% seen once. The sequenced material came from memory CD4+ T cells sorted from blood. The subset denotes: CD45RA-negative fraction. The receptors derive from a man aged 18 to 30 in good health.

Notes on this clone: A read error may account for a junction end that differs from germline. The chain recombines TRBV5-1 with TRBJ2-2, with TRBD1 identical over 9 bases. From germline, CDR1 is SGHRS and CDR2 YFSETQ. The CDR3 runs 13 residues. The CDR3 reads CASRDRESGELFF. The CDR3 DNA sequence: TGCGCTAGCAGGGACAGGGAGTCGGGGGAGCTGTTTTTT.

The chain couples TRBV2 to TRBJ1-6; 8 bases are a match to TRBD1. Looked up from germline, CDR1 is SNHLY and CDR2 is FYNNEI. The CDR3 contains 16 residues. V shed 4 bases and J 4 bases; nucleotides not matched to a gene: 6. CDR3 sequence reads: CASSVETGAYNSPLHF. CDR3 DNA sequence: TGTGCCAGCAGTGTGGAGACAGGGGCTTATAATTCACCCCTCCACTTT.

This sequence joins TRBV18 and TRBJ2-7; TRBD1 agrees at 10 bases. Germline values: CDR1 KGHSH, CDR2 LQKENI. V was pared by 5 bases and J by 5 bases, with 9 bases of the junction left unmatched. The CDR3 is 15 amino acids. CDR3 nucleotide sequence: TGTGCCAGCTCAACAAGGGGGACAGGGGTCGACGAGCAGTACTTC. It translates to CASSTRGTGVDEQYF.

This rearrangement joins TRBV7-2 to TRBJ1-4, with D perhaps matching TRBD1 (6 bases). This CDR3 is built from 15 residues. Trimming took off 5 bases at V and 8 bases at J, with 18 bases between the two ends. Germline lookup yields CDR1 SGHTA and CDR2 FQGNSA. The CDR3 protein is CASSIDGGALEKLFF. The CDR3 bases are TGTGCCAGCAGCATAGATGGGGGGGCGCTCGAAAAACTGTTTTTT. Full variable domain (rest looked up from reference TRBV7-2 and TRBJ1-4): GAGVSQSPSNKVTEKGKDVELRCDPISGHTALYWYRQSLGQGLEFLIYFQGNSAPDKSGLPSDRFSAERTGGSVSTLTIQRTQQEDSAVYLCASSIDGGALEKLFFGSGTQLSVL.

This clone has more than one count but fewer than ten. The rearrangement links TRBV30 to TRBJ1-5; D gene uncertain. Germline CDR1 is GTSNPN and CDR2 is SVGIG (reference sequence). Trimming took off 4 bases at V and 2 bases at J, with 6 bases between the two ends. This CDR3 is built from 12 residues. The CDR3 is CAWKQGNQPQHF. CDR3 DNA: TGTGCCTGGAAGCAGGGCAATCAGCCCCAGCATTTT.

The genes are TRBV28 and TRBJ2-7; D is uncertain. Germline V gene sequence: CDR1 MDHEN, CDR2 SYDVKM. The CDR3 is made up of 15 amino acids. The V and J ends lost 8 bases and 5 bases respectively, with 22 bases between them. The CDR3 sequence is CASLPRTPGKHEQYF. The CDR3 DNA reads as TGTGCCAGCCTGCCTAGGACCCCTGGGAAGCACGAGCAGTACTTC.

The chain links TRBV18 to TRBJ2-2; 15 positions match TRBD2. Germline V gene data show CDR1 as KGHSH and CDR2 as LQKENI. This CDR3 is built from 19 residues. V gave up 3 bases and J gave up 0 bases; unmatched junction bases: 5. In nucleotides, the CDR3 is TGTGCCAGCTCACCTTTAGGACTAGCGGGAGGGCCGAACACCGGGGAGCTGTTTTTT. This encodes CASSPLGLAGGPNTGELFF.

The chain is built from TRBV28 and TRBJ1-2; unclear D gene. This CDR3 has 13 residues. V dropped 7 bases and J dropped 8 bases, with 17 bases sitting between them. CDR1 and CDR2 from the germline V gene are MDHEN and SYDVKM. This CDR3 is CASKAGEGGGYTF. The CDR3 DNA sequence: TGTGCCAGCAAGGCAGGAGAGGGCGGAGGCTACACCTTC.

This sequence joins TRBV4-2 and TRBJ2-4; D unresolved. V dropped 0 bases and J dropped 10 bases, with 13 bases sitting between them. This CDR3 region has 14 residues. Germline V gene data show CDR1 as LGHNA and CDR2 as YNFKEQ. Here the CDR3 DNA reads TGTGCCAGCAGCCAAGATCTGCTAGATAGAATTCAGTACTTC. This gives the protein CASSQDLLDRIQYF.

The rearrangement uses TRBV27 and TRBJ2-6; D ambiguous. Germline V gene data show CDR1 as MNHEY and CDR2 as SMNVEV (reference sequence). CDR3 length: 17 residues. Trimming removed 0 bases at V and 2 bases at J, with 11 bases between. CDR3: CASSLSTVRAGANVLTF. The CDR3 bases are TGTGCCAGCAGTTTATCGACCGTGCGCGCTGGGGCCAACGTCCTGACTTTC.